This T cell receptor beta chain was retrieved from a study of shared clonotypes between healthy human individuals. Produced via immunoSEQ multiplex PCR; TCRdb's table is partial and in-frame only. The data show around 1 million clones, 70% to 85% seen once. This clone was found a few times. Trimming at V came to 3 bases and at J to 3 bases, leaving 10 bases not matched to a gene. The CDR3 consists of 17 residues. Germline V CDR1 and CDR2: MGHDK, SYGVNS. The rearrangement links TRBV25-1 to TRBJ1-3, with TRBD1 matching over 8 bases. The sequencing input was memory CD4+ T cells sorted from blood. As for subset: CD45RA-negative fraction. The receptor's source is a man between 18 and 29 years old in good health. CDR3 bases: TGTGCCAGCAGTGATCAGGGGGCTGGGATGGTTGGAAACACCATATATTTT. Its protein product is CASSDQGAGMVGNTIYF.